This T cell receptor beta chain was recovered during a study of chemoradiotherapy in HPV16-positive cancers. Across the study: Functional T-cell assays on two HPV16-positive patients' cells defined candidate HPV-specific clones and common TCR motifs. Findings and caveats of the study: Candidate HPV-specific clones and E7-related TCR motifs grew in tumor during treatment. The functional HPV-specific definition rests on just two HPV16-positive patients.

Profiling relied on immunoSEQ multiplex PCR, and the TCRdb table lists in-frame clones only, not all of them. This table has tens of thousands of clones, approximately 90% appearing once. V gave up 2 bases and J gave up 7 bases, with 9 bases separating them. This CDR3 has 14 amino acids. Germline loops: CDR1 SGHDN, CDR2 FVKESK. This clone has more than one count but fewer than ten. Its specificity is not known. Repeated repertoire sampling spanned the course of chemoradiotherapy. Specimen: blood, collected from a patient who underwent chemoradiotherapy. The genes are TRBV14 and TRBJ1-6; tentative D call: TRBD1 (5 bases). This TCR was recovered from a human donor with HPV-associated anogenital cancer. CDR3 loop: CASSQLGPNSPLHF. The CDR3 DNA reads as TGTGCCAGCAGCCAACTGGGGCCCAATTCACCCCTCCACTTT.